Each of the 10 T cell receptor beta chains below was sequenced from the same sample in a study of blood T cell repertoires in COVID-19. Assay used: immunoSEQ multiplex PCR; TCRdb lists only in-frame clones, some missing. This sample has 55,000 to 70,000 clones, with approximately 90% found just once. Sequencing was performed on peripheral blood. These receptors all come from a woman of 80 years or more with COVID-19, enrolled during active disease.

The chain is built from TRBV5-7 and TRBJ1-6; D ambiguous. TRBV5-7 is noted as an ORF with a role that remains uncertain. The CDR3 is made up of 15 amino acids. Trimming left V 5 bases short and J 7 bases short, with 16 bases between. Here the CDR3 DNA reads TGTGCCAGCAGTCCGTATAAGCCCAGGAATTCACCCCTCCACTTT. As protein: CASSPYKPRNSPLHF.

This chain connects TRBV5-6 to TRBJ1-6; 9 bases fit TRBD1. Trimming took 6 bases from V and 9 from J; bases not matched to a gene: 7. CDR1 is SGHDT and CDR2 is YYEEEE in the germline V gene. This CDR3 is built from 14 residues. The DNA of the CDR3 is TGTGCCAGCAAATCTAACAGGGGGCCTTCACCCCTCCACTTT. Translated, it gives CASKSNRGPSPLHF.

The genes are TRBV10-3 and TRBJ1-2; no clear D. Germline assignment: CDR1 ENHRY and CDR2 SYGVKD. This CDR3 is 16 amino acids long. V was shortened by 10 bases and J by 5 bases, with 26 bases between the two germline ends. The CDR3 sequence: CATVDGSPGVQYGYTF. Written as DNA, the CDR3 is TGTGCCACCGTTGATGGGAGCCCCGGTGTACAATATGGCTACACCTTC.

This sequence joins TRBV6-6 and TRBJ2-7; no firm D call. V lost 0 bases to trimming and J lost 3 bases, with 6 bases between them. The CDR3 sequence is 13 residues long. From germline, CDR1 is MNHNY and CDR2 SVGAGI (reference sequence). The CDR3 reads CASSYSDIYEQYF. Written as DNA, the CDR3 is TGTGCCAGCAGTTACTCCGACATCTACGAGCAGTACTTC.

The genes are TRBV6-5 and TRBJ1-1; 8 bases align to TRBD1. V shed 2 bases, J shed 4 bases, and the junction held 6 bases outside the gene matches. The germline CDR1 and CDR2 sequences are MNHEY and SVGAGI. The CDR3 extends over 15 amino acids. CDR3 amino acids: CASSYTGGRITEAFF. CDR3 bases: TGTGCCAGCAGTTACACAGGGGGGAGGATCACTGAAGCTTTCTTT.

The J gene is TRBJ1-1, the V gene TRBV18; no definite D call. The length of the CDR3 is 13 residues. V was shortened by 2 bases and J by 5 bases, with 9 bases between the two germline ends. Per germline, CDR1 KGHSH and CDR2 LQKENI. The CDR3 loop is CASSPERRTEAFF. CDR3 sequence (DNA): TGTGCCAGCTCACCAGAGCGGCGGACTGAAGCTTTCTTT. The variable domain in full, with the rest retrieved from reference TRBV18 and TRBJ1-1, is NAGVMQNPRHLVRRRGQEARLRCSPMKGHSHVYWYRQLPEEGLKFMVYLQKENIIDESGMPKERFSAEFPKEGPSILRIQQVVRGDSAAYFCASSPERRTEAFFGQGTRLTVV.

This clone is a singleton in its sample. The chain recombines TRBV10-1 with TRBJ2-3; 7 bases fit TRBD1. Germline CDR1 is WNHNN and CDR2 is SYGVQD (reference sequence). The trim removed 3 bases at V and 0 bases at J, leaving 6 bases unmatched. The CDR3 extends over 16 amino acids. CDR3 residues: CASSERQGPSTDTQYF. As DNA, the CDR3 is TGCGCCAGCAGTGAACGACAGGGTCCTAGCACAGATACGCAGTATTTT.

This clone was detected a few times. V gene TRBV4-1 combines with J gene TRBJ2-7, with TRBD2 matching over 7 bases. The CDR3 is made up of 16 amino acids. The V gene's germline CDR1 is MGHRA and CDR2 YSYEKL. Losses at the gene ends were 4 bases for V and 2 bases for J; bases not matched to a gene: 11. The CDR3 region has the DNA TGCGCCAGCAGCCCCATTGGGGAGGGGCGAACCTACGAGCAGTACTTC. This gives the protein CASSPIGEGRTYEQYF.

The CDR3 sequence: CASSNSDRGTKNIQYF. The CDR3 bases are TGTGCCAGTAGTAACTCCGACAGGGGAACCAAAAACATTCAGTACTTC. The V gene is TRBV19, the J gene TRBJ2-4; 8 positions agree with TRBD1. Germline-derived CDR1 and CDR2 are LNHDA and SQIVND (reference sequence). The CDR3 runs 16 residues. Losses at the gene ends were 4 bases for V and 2 bases for J; bases not matched to a gene: 7.

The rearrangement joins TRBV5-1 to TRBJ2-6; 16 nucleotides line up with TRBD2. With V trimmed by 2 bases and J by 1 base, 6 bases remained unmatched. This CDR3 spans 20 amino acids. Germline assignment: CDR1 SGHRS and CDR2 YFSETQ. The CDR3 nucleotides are TGCGCCAGCAGCTTTGGGACTAGCGGGGGGGCCGGGTCTGGGGCCAACGTCCTGACTTTC. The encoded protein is CASSFGTSGGAGSGANVLTF.